The rows below give T cell receptor beta chains drawn from one sample of a study of T cells in Graves' hyperthyroidism and ophthalmopathy. TCRdb passed the multiplex PCR reads through MiXCR, listing each CDR3 protein once. Among hundreds of thousands of distinct CDR3 sequences listed, about 38% were seen once. Sequenced input: blood. These receptors came from a man between 18 and 35 years old with Graves' hyperthyroidism. Each CDR3 is given with its conserved first and last residue. The order of the fields is CDR3 DNA, CDR3 protein, D gene, clone size, V gene, J gene. The D gene is left open where the match is weak. Size is stated for part of the rows, as once, few or many counts, or as a class when the clone is expanded.

CDR3 DNA: TGTGCCATCAAGGAGAGCATAAGGAACACCGGGGAGCTGTACTTC; CDR3 protein: CAIKESIRNTGELYF; D gene: NA; clone size: NA; V gene: TRBV10-3; J gene: TRBJ2-7
CDR3 DNA: TGTGCCAGCAGCCCCTCGAGGGATCGCACAGATACGCAGTATTTT; CDR3 protein: CASSPSRDRTDTQYF; D gene: NA; clone size: NA; V gene: TRBV7-9; J gene: TRBJ2-3
CDR3 DNA: TGTGCCATCAGTGCTTACCCGGGACAGGTTACGAACACTGAAGCTTTCTTT; CDR3 protein: CAISAYPGQVTNTEAFF; D gene: TRBD1; clone size: NA; V gene: TRBV10-3; J gene: TRBJ1-1
CDR3 DNA: TGCAGCGTTGAATCCCGATATGGCTACACCTTC; CDR3 protein: CSVESRYGYTF; D gene: NA; clone size: many; V gene: TRBV29-1; J gene: TRBJ1-2
CDR3 DNA: TGTGCCAGCAGCTTGGAAAGGGCAAGGGGTAATTCACCCCTCCACTTT; CDR3 protein: CASSLERARGNSPLHF; D gene: NA; clone size: few; V gene: TRBV7-9; J gene: TRBJ1-6
CDR3 DNA: TGTGCCAGCAGTTCCCTGGTGTTTAATTCACCCCTCCACTTT; CDR3 protein: CASSSLVFNSPLHF; D gene: NA; clone size: few; V gene: TRBV2; J gene: TRBJ1-6
CDR3 DNA: TGTGCCCGCAGCGGCGGCTCATCCGGCTACACCTTC; CDR3 protein: CARSGGSSGYTF; D gene: NA; clone size: NA; V gene: TRBV2; J gene: TRBJ1-2
CDR3 DNA: TGTGCCAGCGGAGTGACAGGGACATCCCTCCACGAGCAGTACTTC; CDR3 protein: CASGVTGTSLHEQYF; D gene: TRBD1; clone size: NA; V gene: TRBV9; J gene: TRBJ2-7
CDR3 DNA: TGCGCCAGCAGATTCCGACAGGGAGACTTCGAGCAGTACTTC; CDR3 protein: CASRFRQGDFEQYF; D gene: TRBD1; clone size: NA; V gene: TRBV5-1; J gene: TRBJ2-7
CDR3 DNA: TGTGCCATCTCTCCGAGGGACTCTGGAAACACCATATATTTT; CDR3 protein: CAISPRDSGNTIYF; D gene: NA; clone size: NA; V gene: TRBV10-3; J gene: TRBJ1-3
CDR3 DNA: TGCGCCAGCAGCTCCAATCCGGGACTAGCGGGAGGACAAGAGACCCAGTACTTC; CDR3 protein: CASSSNPGLAGGQETQYF; D gene: TRBD2; clone size: NA; V gene: TRBV5-1; J gene: TRBJ2-5
CDR3 DNA: TGCAGTGCTAGAGGCACCGGACGTGAAGCTTTCTTT; CDR3 protein: CSARGTGREAFF; D gene: NA; clone size: many; V gene: TRBV20-1; J gene: TRBJ1-1
CDR3 DNA: TGCGCCAGCAGCCAAAGTCGGTCCGGCTATAGCACAGATACGCAGTATTTT; CDR3 protein: CASSQSRSGYSTDTQYF; D gene: NA; clone size: NA; V gene: TRBV4-3; J gene: TRBJ2-3
CDR3 DNA: TGCAGCGTATTCGGACAGGGGGCTGGCGAGCAGTACTTC; CDR3 protein: CSVFGQGAGEQYF; D gene: TRBD1; clone size: NA; V gene: TRBV29-1; J gene: TRBJ2-7
CDR3 DNA: TGTGCCATCAGTCTTCTCGCCAGACAGGGCCTACAAGAGACCCAGTACTTC; CDR3 protein: CAISLLARQGLQETQYF; D gene: TRBD1; clone size: NA; V gene: TRBV10-3; J gene: TRBJ2-5
CDR3 DNA: TGCGCCAGCAGTCTACCGACTAGGAACACCGGGGAGCTGTTTTTT; CDR3 protein: CASSLPTRNTGELFF; D gene: NA; clone size: many; V gene: TRBV10-2; J gene: TRBJ2-2
CDR3 DNA: TGTGCCATCAGTGAGGTCCGAGGCACTGAAGCTTTCTTT; CDR3 protein: CAISEVRGTEAFF; D gene: NA; clone size: many; V gene: TRBV10-3; J gene: TRBJ1-1
CDR3 DNA: TGTGCCAGCATTAAGGGGGCGTCGAACACTGAAGCTTTCTTT; CDR3 protein: CASIKGASNTEAFF; D gene: TRBD1; clone size: NA; V gene: TRBV7-2; J gene: TRBJ1-1
CDR3 DNA: TGTGCCAGCAGCCATCATCGCGGGACGGAGACCCAGTACTTC; CDR3 protein: CASSHHRGTETQYF; D gene: NA; clone size: NA; V gene: TRBV6-5; J gene: TRBJ2-5
CDR3 DNA: TGTGCCAGCAGTCTAACAGGGGCCGGGGAGCTGTTTTTT; CDR3 protein: CASSLTGAGELFF; D gene: TRBD1; clone size: few; V gene: TRBV6-6; J gene: TRBJ2-2
CDR3 DNA: TGTGCCAGCAGTTTGGGAGGCAATCGGCCCCAGCATTTT; CDR3 protein: CASSLGGNRPQHF; D gene: NA; clone size: NA; V gene: TRBV12-3/TRBV12-4; J gene: TRBJ1-5
CDR3 DNA: TGTGCCAGCAACCTTGAGGGGACCGAGTACAAGCAGTACTTC; CDR3 protein: CASNLEGTEYKQYF; D gene: NA; clone size: NA; V gene: TRBV2; J gene: TRBJ2-7
CDR3 DNA: TGTGCCAGCAGCTTGACAGGGTGGTCCTACGAGCAGTACTTC; CDR3 protein: CASSLTGWSYEQYF; D gene: NA; clone size: few; V gene: TRBV5-8; J gene: TRBJ2-7
CDR3 DNA: TGTGCCAGCAGCGTAGCGGACAGGCAGGATGAAAAACTGTTTTTT; CDR3 protein: CASSVADRQDEKLFF; D gene: TRBD1; clone size: NA; V gene: TRBV9; J gene: TRBJ1-4
CDR3 DNA: TGTGCCAGCCAAGAGCGGGAGGGTTTCTACGAGCAGTACTTC; CDR3 protein: CASQEREGFYEQYF; D gene: TRBD2; clone size: NA; V gene: TRBV7-2; J gene: TRBJ2-7
CDR3 DNA: TGTGCCAGCAGCATGAGGACAGGAAATGAAAAACTGTTTTTT; CDR3 protein: CASSMRTGNEKLFF; D gene: TRBD1; clone size: many; V gene: TRBV7-8; J gene: TRBJ1-4
CDR3 DNA: TGTGCCAGCAGCTCTGCAGGGTACTCTGGAAACACCATATATTTT; CDR3 protein: CASSSAGYSGNTIYF; D gene: NA; clone size: NA; V gene: TRBV12-3/TRBV12-4; J gene: TRBJ1-3
CDR3 DNA: TGCAGTGCTACTCCCAGGGATAACTATGGCTACACCTTC; CDR3 protein: CSATPRDNYGYTF; D gene: NA; clone size: NA; V gene: TRBV20-1; J gene: TRBJ1-2
CDR3 DNA: TGCGCCAGCAGCCAAGAAAGGGCATCTACTTACGAGCAGTACTTC; CDR3 protein: CASSQERASTYEQYF; D gene: NA; clone size: NA; V gene: TRBV11-2; J gene: TRBJ2-7
CDR3 DNA: TGTGCCAGCGCAGGGCCGACGGACACCGGGGAGCTGTTTTTT; CDR3 protein: CASAGPTDTGELFF; D gene: NA; clone size: few; V gene: TRBV6-5; J gene: TRBJ2-2
CDR3 DNA: TGTGCCAGTAGTGGCCGGGACAGGCAACAAGGGGCCTACACCTTC; CDR3 protein: CASSGRDRQQGAYTF; D gene: TRBD1; clone size: NA; V gene: TRBV19; J gene: TRBJ1-2
CDR3 DNA: TGTGCCAGCAGACCCCGACTGGAAGCGACCCAGTACTTC; CDR3 protein: CASRPRLEATQYF; D gene: NA; clone size: few; V gene: TRBV6-5; J gene: TRBJ2-5
CDR3 DNA: TGTGCCAGTATCCGTTCGGGGGTTCGGGCAAATCAGCCCCAGCATTTT; CDR3 protein: CASIRSGVRANQPQHF; D gene: NA; clone size: many; V gene: TRBV19; J gene: TRBJ1-5
CDR3 DNA: TGTGCCAGCAGCTTGACCCTAGTGAACACTGAAGCTTTCTTT; CDR3 protein: CASSLTLVNTEAFF; D gene: NA; clone size: NA; V gene: TRBV5-4; J gene: TRBJ1-1
CDR3 DNA: TGTGCCAGCAGCCCAGGAGGACTAGGGCGTTTTGAGACCCAGTACTTC; CDR3 protein: CASSPGGLGRFETQYF; D gene: TRBD2; clone size: NA; V gene: TRBV7-9; J gene: TRBJ2-5
CDR3 DNA: TGTGCCAGCAGTCCGACAGGGTTGGCCGGGGAGCTGTTTTTT; CDR3 protein: CASSPTGLAGELFF; D gene: TRBD1; clone size: NA; V gene: TRBV12-3/TRBV12-4; J gene: TRBJ2-2
CDR3 DNA: TGTGCCAGCAGAGGGACCGCTAGCAGTGAAGCTTTCTTT; CDR3 protein: CASRGTASSEAFF; D gene: NA; clone size: NA; V gene: TRBV6-1; J gene: TRBJ1-1
CDR3 DNA: TGTGCCAGCACCCCGACAGTTCTCGAGCAGTACTTC; CDR3 protein: CASTPTVLEQYF; D gene: NA; clone size: many; V gene: TRBV7-9; J gene: TRBJ2-7
CDR3 DNA: TGCAGTGCTAGGTCGGGGACAGGGGGCAGCACCCTCCACTTT; CDR3 protein: CSARSGTGGSTLHF; D gene: TRBD1; clone size: NA; V gene: TRBV20-1; J gene: TRBJ1-6
CDR3 DNA: TGTGCCAGCAGTTGGACAGTAGACTATGGCTACACCTTC; CDR3 protein: CASSWTVDYGYTF; D gene: NA; clone size: NA; V gene: TRBV12-3/TRBV12-4; J gene: TRBJ1-2
CDR3 DNA: TGTGCCAGCGCCCGGCCAGGGGTTAATCTCGATTCACCCCTCCACTTT; CDR3 protein: CASARPGVNLDSPLHF; D gene: NA; clone size: once; V gene: TRBV25-1; J gene: TRBJ1-6
CDR3 DNA: TGTGCCAGCAGTGGTCAGGGGAGTGAAGAGACCCAGTACTTC; CDR3 protein: CASSGQGSEETQYF; D gene: NA; clone size: many; V gene: TRBV2; J gene: TRBJ2-5
CDR3 DNA: TGCGCCAGCAGTGCCGGACTGCCCAATCAGCCCCAGCATTTT; CDR3 protein: CASSAGLPNQPQHF; D gene: NA; clone size: NA; V gene: TRBV10-2; J gene: TRBJ1-5
CDR3 DNA: TGTGCCAGCAGCTTAGAGGGGGGCATGGGAGCCTACGAGCAGTACTTC; CDR3 protein: CASSLEGGMGAYEQYF; D gene: NA; clone size: NA; V gene: TRBV7-2; J gene: TRBJ2-7
CDR3 DNA: TGTGCCAGCAGTGAAGAGGGGCTTTTCTCTGGAAACACCATATATTTT; CDR3 protein: CASSEEGLFSGNTIYF; D gene: NA; clone size: few; V gene: TRBV2; J gene: TRBJ1-3
CDR3 DNA: TGCGCCAGCAGCCAAGATCCGGACTCTGGAAACACCATATATTTT; CDR3 protein: CASSQDPDSGNTIYF; D gene: NA; clone size: few; V gene: TRBV7-2; J gene: TRBJ1-3
CDR3 DNA: TGTGCCAGCAGTTCATTCCCTCCAGGGATAAACACTGAAGCTTTCTTT; CDR3 protein: CASSSFPPGINTEAFF; D gene: NA; clone size: NA; V gene: TRBV10-3; J gene: TRBJ1-1
CDR3 DNA: TGTGCCAGCAGTTTACCAGGGGACCATGGCTACACCTTC; CDR3 protein: CASSLPGDHGYTF; D gene: NA; clone size: few; V gene: TRBV12-3/TRBV12-4; J gene: TRBJ1-2
CDR3 DNA: TGTGCCATCGGGGACAGGGGGGCCCTCACGTTCTATGGCTACACCTTC; CDR3 protein: CAIGDRGALTFYGYTF; D gene: TRBD1; clone size: NA; V gene: TRBV10-3; J gene: TRBJ1-2
CDR3 DNA: TGTGCCAGCAGCCCAGGACTAGCCGGGGGGGGGGATAATTCACCCCTCCACTTT; CDR3 protein: CASSPGLAGGGDNSPLHF; D gene: NA; clone size: NA; V gene: TRBV9; J gene: TRBJ1-6
CDR3 DNA: TGTGCCAGCAGTCCCAGCGGGGAGATCTACGAGCAGTACTTC; CDR3 protein: CASSPSGEIYEQYF; D gene: TRBD2; clone size: few; V gene: TRBV12-3/TRBV12-4; J gene: TRBJ2-7
CDR3 DNA: TGTGCCAGCAGCTTTTCAGGATTCGACACTGAAGCTTTCTTT; CDR3 protein: CASSFSGFDTEAFF; D gene: NA; clone size: NA; V gene: TRBV7-2; J gene: TRBJ1-1
CDR3 DNA: TGTGCCAGCAGCTTAGCCGGGGTTGGATTCTACGAGCAGTACTTC; CDR3 protein: CASSLAGVGFYEQYF; D gene: NA; clone size: many; V gene: TRBV7-2; J gene: TRBJ2-7
CDR3 DNA: TGTGCCAGCAGTACAGGGGAGGTCATGAACACTGAAGCTTTCTTT; CDR3 protein: CASSTGEVMNTEAFF; D gene: TRBD1; clone size: few; V gene: TRBV12-3/TRBV12-4; J gene: TRBJ1-1
CDR3 DNA: TGTGCCAGCAGCCGGACAGGGGGCCGTGGAAACACCTTATATTTT; CDR3 protein: CASSRTGGRGNTLYF; D gene: TRBD1; clone size: NA; V gene: TRBV7-9; J gene: TRBJ1-3
CDR3 DNA: TGTGCCAGCAGCCAGGTGGGGGGACTAGCGGGAGAGACCCAGTACTTC; CDR3 protein: CASSQVGGLAGETQYF; D gene: TRBD2; clone size: once; V gene: TRBV7-3; J gene: TRBJ2-5
CDR3 DNA: TGTGCCAGCAGTCGAGACGCGATGAACACTGAAGCTTTCTTT; CDR3 protein: CASSRDAMNTEAFF; D gene: NA; clone size: many; V gene: TRBV12-3/TRBV12-4; J gene: TRBJ1-1
CDR3 DNA: TGCGCCAGCAGCCGGACTAGCGCCTCCTACGAGCAGTACTTC; CDR3 protein: CASSRTSASYEQYF; D gene: TRBD2; clone size: many; V gene: TRBV4-1; J gene: TRBJ2-7
CDR3 DNA: TGTGCCAGCAGTGATTGGGACAGGGGAGCCGGGGAGCTGTTTTTT; CDR3 protein: CASSDWDRGAGELFF; D gene: TRBD1; clone size: NA; V gene: TRBV2; J gene: TRBJ2-2
CDR3 DNA: TGTGCCAGCAGTCAGCCCTACAGGGTCTCGGGTCAGCCCCAGCATTTT; CDR3 protein: CASSQPYRVSGQPQHF; D gene: NA; clone size: NA; V gene: TRBV12-3/TRBV12-4; J gene: TRBJ1-5